This entry concerns a single T cell receptor (beta chain). Its specificity is not known. TCRdb redid the calling of the reads with MiXCR, one entry per CDR3 protein. The sample consists of 1,500 to 2,000 distinct CDR3 sequences, about 15% of them appearing once. This record comes from a study of liver allograft versus peripheral blood T cells. Whole-study context: Repertoires from peripheral blood of liver transplant recipients were compared with those inside their transplanted livers.

Study results and limitations: Liver allograft and peripheral blood T cell receptor repertoires reportedly differed.

V lost 4 bases to trimming and J lost 1 base; unmatched junction nucleotides: 14. The CDR3 length is 19 residues. Germline V gene lookup returns CDR1 MGHRA and CDR2 YSYEKL. The clonotype comes from a human patient who had a liver transplant. Some T cells may be graft donor cells. The gene calls are TRBV4-1 and TRBJ2-1; 9 bases are a match to TRBD2. CDR3 sequence reads: CASSLRGSGRSLSYNEQFF. CDR3 nucleotides: TGCGCCAGCAGCCTCCGGGGTAGCGGGAGAAGCCTTTCCTACAATGAGCAGTTCTTC.